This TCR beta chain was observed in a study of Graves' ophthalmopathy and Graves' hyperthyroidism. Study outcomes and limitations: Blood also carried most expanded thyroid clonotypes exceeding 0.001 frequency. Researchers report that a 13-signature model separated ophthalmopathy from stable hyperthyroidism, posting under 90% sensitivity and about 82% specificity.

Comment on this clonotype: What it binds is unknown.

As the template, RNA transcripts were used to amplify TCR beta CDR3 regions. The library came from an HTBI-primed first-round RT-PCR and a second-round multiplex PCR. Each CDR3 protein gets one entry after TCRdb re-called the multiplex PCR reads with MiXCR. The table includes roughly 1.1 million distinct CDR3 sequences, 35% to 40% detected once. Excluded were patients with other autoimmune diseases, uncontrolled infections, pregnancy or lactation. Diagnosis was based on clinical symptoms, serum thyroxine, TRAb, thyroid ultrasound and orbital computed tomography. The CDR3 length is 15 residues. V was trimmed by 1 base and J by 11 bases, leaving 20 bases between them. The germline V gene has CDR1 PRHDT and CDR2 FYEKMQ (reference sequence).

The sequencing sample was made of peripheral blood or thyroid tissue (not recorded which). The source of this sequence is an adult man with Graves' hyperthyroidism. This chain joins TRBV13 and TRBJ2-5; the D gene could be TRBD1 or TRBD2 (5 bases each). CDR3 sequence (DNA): TGTGCCAGCAGCTTAGACAGGCAGGAGGACCTTGAGCAGTACTTC. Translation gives CASSLDRQEDLEQYF.